What follows describes a single T cell receptor (beta chain). The data are from a study of T cell changes during pregnancy in multiple sclerosis. TCRdb keeps only in-frame clones here, not all; method: immunoSEQ multiplex PCR. The sample has under 100,000 clones, around 93% seen once. The clonotype comes from a female donor with multiple sclerosis, enrolled in a pregnancy study. Sequencing used peripheral blood, obtained in the third trimester of pregnancy.

CDR3: CASSSTGSAAKNIQYF. CDR3 nucleotide sequence: TGTGCCAGCAGCTCGACAGGGAGTGCAGCCAAAAACATTCAGTACTTC. This chain connects TRBV5-8 to TRBJ2-4, with 7 positions matching TRBD1. The CDR3 sequence is 16 residues long. Germline lookup yields CDR1 SGHTS and CDR2 YDEGEE. The J segment lost 0 bases and the V segment lost 3 bases, leaving 6 bases of the junction unmatched.